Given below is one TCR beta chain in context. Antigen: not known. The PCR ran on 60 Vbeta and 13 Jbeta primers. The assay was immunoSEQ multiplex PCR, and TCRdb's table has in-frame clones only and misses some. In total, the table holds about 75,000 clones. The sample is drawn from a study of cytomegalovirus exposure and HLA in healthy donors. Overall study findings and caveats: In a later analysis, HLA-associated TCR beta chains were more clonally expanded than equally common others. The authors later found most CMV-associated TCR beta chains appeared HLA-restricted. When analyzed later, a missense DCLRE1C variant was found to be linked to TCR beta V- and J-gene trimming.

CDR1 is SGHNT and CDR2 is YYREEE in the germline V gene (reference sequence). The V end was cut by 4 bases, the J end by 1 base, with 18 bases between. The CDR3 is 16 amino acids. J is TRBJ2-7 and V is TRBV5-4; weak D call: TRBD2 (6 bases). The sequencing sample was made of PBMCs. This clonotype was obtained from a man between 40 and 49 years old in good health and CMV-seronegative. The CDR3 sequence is CASSPYGGAGSYEQYF. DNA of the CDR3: TGTGCCAGCAGCCCCTACGGCGGGGCCGGATCCTACGAGCAGTACTTC.